This record looks at one TCR beta chain sequence and its context. Its cognate antigen is unknown. Positively selected for CCR7, the CD45RO-negative cells used as naive CD8 cells excluded terminally differentiated effector memory CD45RA+ cells. CDR3 size: 14 residues. Germline assignment: CDR1 SGHTA and CDR2 FQGTGA. The V end was cut by 4 bases, the J end by 1 base, with 7 bases between. The data were obtained in a study of shared clonotypes between healthy human individuals. Study findings and constraints: Sequencing of the sorted subsets was shown by rarefaction to be incomplete despite large depth.

Each sorted subset replicate got 200 ng genomic DNA, tens of thousands of genomes. The method was immunoSEQ multiplex PCR; TCRdb's version includes in-frame clones alone and lacks a portion of them. The data contain roughly 2.1 million clones, more than 85% of them singletons. What was sequenced was naive CD8+ T cells from PBMCs. The sequence was obtained from a man aged 18 to 30 in good health. Some clones in this sample may be carry-over from other donors' samples. The V call is TRBV7-3, the J call TRBJ2-2; the D is unclear. CDR3 sequence (DNA): TGTGCCAGCAGCTCACGAGAGAACACCGGGGAGCTGTTTTTT. It yields the protein CASSSRENTGELFF.